This TCR beta chain was sequenced in a study of CD8+CD57+ T cells in acquired aplastic anemia. Findings and limits, study-wide: Under 35 was the count of CD8+ CDR3 sequences that patients shared with controls. Patients versus controls showed no significant CD8+ Simpson's diversity difference.

Patients chosen for sequencing had shown CD8+CD57+ cell expansion by flow cytometry. The blood sampling took place in patients who had so far received no therapy. Germline V CDR1 and CDR2: LNHDA, SQIVND (reference sequence). V lost 1 base and J lost 6, with 15 bases in between. The CDR3 sequence is 15 residues long. This clonotype was found a few times. Its specificity is unknown. A much more abundant neighbour one base away suggests this may be a read error. As the CDR3 is not closed by the conserved phenylalanine or tryptophan, this likely results from a read error. Genomic DNA, serving as template, underwent TCR beta VDJ and CDR3 profiling. Each CDR3 protein gets one entry after TCRdb re-called the reads with MiXCR. The repertoire holds over 150,000 distinct CDR3 sequences, with around 50% as singletons.

This sequence originates from a human donor with aplastic anemia. The chain links TRBV19 to TRBJ1-1; TRBD1 might be the D (5 bases). Sequenced sample: sorted CD4+, CD8+, or CD8+CD57+ T cells (not recorded which) from PBMCs. The chain's CDR3 is CASSIVGGVGPEAFL. In DNA, the CDR3 is TGTGCCAGTAGTATAGTTGGGGGGGTTGGACCTGAAGCTTTCCTT.